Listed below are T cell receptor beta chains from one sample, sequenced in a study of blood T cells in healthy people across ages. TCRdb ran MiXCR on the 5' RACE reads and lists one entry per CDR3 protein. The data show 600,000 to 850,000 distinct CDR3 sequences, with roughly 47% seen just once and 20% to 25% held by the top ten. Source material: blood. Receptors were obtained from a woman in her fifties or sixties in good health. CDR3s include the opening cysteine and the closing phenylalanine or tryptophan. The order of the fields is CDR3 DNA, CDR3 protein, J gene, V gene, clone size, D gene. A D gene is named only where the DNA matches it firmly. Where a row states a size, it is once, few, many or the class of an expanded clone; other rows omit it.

DNA: TGCAGTGCCACCGTAACAGGCTATAACTATGGCTACACCTTC; CDR3: CSATVTGYNYGYTF; J: TRBJ1-2; V: TRBV20-1; size: -; D: -
DNA: TGTGCCAGCAGTGCCCCCCCCGTACGCGAGCAGTACTTC; CDR3: CASSAPPVREQYF; J: TRBJ2-7; V: TRBV25-1; size: few; D: -
DNA: TGTGCCAGCAGCGGACAGGGTTATAATTCACCCCTCCACTTT; CDR3: CASSGQGYNSPLHF; J: TRBJ1-6; V: TRBV6-6; size: few; D: TRBD1
DNA: TGCAGCGTTGAAGGTCAGGGCCATGGCTACACCTTC; CDR3: CSVEGQGHGYTF; J: TRBJ1-2; V: TRBV29-1; size: few; D: -
DNA: TGTGCCAGCAGTACGGTTGGGGGGCGTCTCTACGAGCAGTACTTC; CDR3: CASSTVGGRLYEQYF; J: TRBJ2-7; V: TRBV28; size: many; D: -
DNA: TGCGCCAGCAGCCAAGATCAGCCAGGCGCTCCCTACAATGAGCAGTTCTTC; CDR3: CASSQDQPGAPYNEQFF; J: TRBJ2-1; V: TRBV4-1; size: few; D: -
DNA: TGCAGCGTTGTTGGTATTTCGAACACCGGGGAGCTGTTTTTT; CDR3: CSVVGISNTGELFF; J: TRBJ2-2; V: TRBV29-1; size: -; D: -
DNA: TGTGCCAGCAGCTCCGCGGATAGCTCCTACAATGAGCAGTTCTTC; CDR3: CASSSADSSYNEQFF; J: TRBJ2-1; V: TRBV7-2; size: -; D: -
DNA: TGTGCCAGCAGAACTGGGGGGAGGGGCCCCGCGGATACGCAGTATTTT; CDR3: CASRTGGRGPADTQYF; J: TRBJ2-3; V: TRBV28; size: few; D: TRBD2
DNA: TGTGCCAGCAGCGACGACAGGGAATGGTACTACAATGAGCAGTTCTTC; CDR3: CASSDDREWYYNEQFF; J: TRBJ2-1; V: TRBV11-2; size: -; D: TRBD1
DNA: TGCAGTGCTACGAAGAACACTGAAGCTTTCTTT; CDR3: CSATKNTEAFF; J: TRBJ1-1; V: TRBV20-1; size: -; D: -